The clone carrying this TCR beta chain came up once. Its antigen is as yet unknown. This sample is drawn from a study of cytomegalovirus exposure and HLA in healthy donors. Study-wide background: The roughly 120 validation repertoires were reported in a later analysis to have been generated on the same platform as the roughly 720 first-cohort repertoires. Study findings and constraints: Researchers reported that three CMV-associated chains were confirmed in vitro as CMV antigen-specific. Among TCR beta chains, those listed as cytomegalovirus-associated numbered some 170. The classifier, whose performance was assessed in both the original and validation cohorts, reportedly diagnosed cytomegalovirus status with high specificity and sensitivity.

Trimming left V 3 bases short and J 3 bases short, with 6 bases between. Looked up from germline, CDR1 is MGHDK and CDR2 is SYGVNS. This CDR3 contains 13 residues. Assay: immunoSEQ multiplex PCR; the TCRdb copy retains only in-frame clones and omits some. The sample consists of roughly 130,000 clones, 89% of them appearing once. The chain employs TRBV25-1 and TRBJ1-3; D gene ambiguous. Input material: PBMCs. The sequence was collected from a woman aged 18-29 years in good health and CMV-seropositive. The CDR3 spells CASSDGFGNTIYF. The CDR3 coding sequence is TGTGCCAGCAGTGATGGCTTTGGAAACACCATATATTTT.